This paragraph reports one TCR beta chain. In the original workflow: Reference gene primer amplification gave nucleated cell count estimates. Clones were sequenced by immunoSEQ multiplex PCR, and TCRdb holds only the in-frame ones, with some missing. That table gives V, J and clone size, and the DNA gave D and trimming. Of about 98,000 clones detected, approximately 82% appear once; the ten largest clones hold 11%. The data were obtained in a study of blood T cell repertoires in COVID-19. Study background: COVID-19 samples from acute and convalescent phases originated in the United States, Italy and Spain.

Germline CDR1 is GTSNPN and CDR2 is SVGIG (reference sequence). This CDR3 has 15 residues. V was pared by 3 bases and J by 2 bases, with 4 bases of the junction left unmatched. Sequencing was performed on peripheral blood. This TCR derives from a man in his 70s with active or convalescent COVID-19. V usage is TRBV30 and J usage is TRBJ1-2; 12 nucleotides agree with TRBD1. As DNA, the CDR3 is TGTGCCTGGAGGGGACAGGGGGCCGGGAACTATGGCTACACCTTC. Its protein is CAWRGQGAGNYGYTF.